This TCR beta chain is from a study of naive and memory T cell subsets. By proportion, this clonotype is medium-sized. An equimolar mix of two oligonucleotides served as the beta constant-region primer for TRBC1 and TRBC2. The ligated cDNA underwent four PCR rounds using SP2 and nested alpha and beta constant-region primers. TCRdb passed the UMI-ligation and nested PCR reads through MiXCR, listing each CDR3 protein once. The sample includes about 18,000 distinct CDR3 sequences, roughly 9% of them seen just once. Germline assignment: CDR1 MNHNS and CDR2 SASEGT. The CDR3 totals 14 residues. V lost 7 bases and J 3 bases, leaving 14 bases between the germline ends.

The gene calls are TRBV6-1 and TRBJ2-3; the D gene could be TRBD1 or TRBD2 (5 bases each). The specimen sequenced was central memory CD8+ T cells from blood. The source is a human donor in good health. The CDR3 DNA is TGTGCCAGCAACTTGGGACGGGGAACAGATACGCAGTATTTT. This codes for CASNLGRGTDTQYF.